Below, 9 T cell receptor beta chains from the same sample are listed, as sequenced in a study of T cell repertoires in cytomegalovirus infection. What these receptors recognize is not known. TCRdb fed the reads into MiXCR, producing one record per CDR3 protein. Counted here are approximately 910,000 distinct CDR3 sequences, 31% occurring once; the ten biggest clones make up about 14%. The sample here was cultured CD8+ T cells from PBMCs, taken from culture after CMV antigen stimulation. Receptors were obtained from a human donor in good health (CMV status not recorded). Some clones in this sample may be carry-over from other donors' samples.

The chain uses TRBV6-4 and TRBJ1-6; D uncertain. Germline V gene lookup returns CDR1 MRHNA and CDR2 SNTAGT. Trimming shortened V by 2 bases and J by 0 bases, and 8 bases separated the two germline ends. The CDR3 has 16 residues. CDR3 protein: CASSDLPRSYNSPLHF. The CDR3 nucleotides are TGTGCCAGCAGTGACCTTCCGCGCTCCTATAATTCACCCCTCCACTTT.

The gene calls are TRBV19 and TRBJ1-5; no clear D gene. The CDR3 has 14 residues. Trimming took off 1 base at V and 4 bases at J, with 8 bases between the two ends. CDR1 is LNHDA, CDR2 SQIVND, per germline (reference sequence). The CDR3 DNA follows: TGTGCCAGTAGTATAGCCTGGAGAAATCAGCCCCAGCATTTT. Translated, it gives CASSIAWRNQPQHF.

This clonotype was seen a handful of times. This chain links TRBV6-2 or TRBV6-3 with TRBJ2-1; D not certain. Trimming took off 0 bases at V and 2 bases at J, with 14 bases between the two ends. CDR1 is MNHEY and CDR2 is SVGEGT in the germline V gene. The CDR3 sequence is 17 residues long. The CDR3: CASSYSKFVGTYNEQFF. In DNA, the CDR3 is TGTGCCAGCAGTTACTCGAAGTTCGTCGGAACCTACAATGAGCAGTTCTTC.

This clonotype was found a few times. The chain links TRBV7-9 to TRBJ1-3; 8 positions agree with TRBD1. Germline V gives CDR1 SEHNR, CDR2 FQNEAQ (reference sequence). CDR3 length: 16 residues. Unmatched junction bases numbered 6, after V lost 5 bases and J lost 0 bases. CDR3 sequence (DNA): TGTGCCAGCAGCGTTCCGACAGGGGACTCTGGAAACACCATATATTTT. Translation gives CASSVPTGDSGNTIYF.

This clonotype was counted many times. This sequence joins TRBV7-2 and TRBJ2-1; 9 bases align to TRBD2. The CDR3 covers 18 residues. Per germline, CDR1 SGHTA and CDR2 FQGNSA. After removal of 2 bases from V and 7 bases from J, the junction contained 15 bases not matched to a gene. Here the CDR3 DNA reads TGTGCCAGCAGCTTAAACGTGGGGCCTCGGCGGGGGGGGAATGAGCAGTTCTTC. Protein sequence: CASSLNVGPRRGGNEQFF. The complete variable domain, with remaining parts taken from reference TRBV7-2 and TRBJ2-1, reads GAGVSQSPSNKVTEKGKDVELRCDPISGHTALYWYRQSLGQGLEFLIYFQGNSAPDKSGLPSDRFSAERTGGSVSTLTIQRTQQEDSAVYLCASSLNVGPRRGGNEQFFGPGTRLTVL.

The rearrangement joins TRBV27 to TRBJ1-2; D uncertain. Trimming removed 3 bases at V and 1 base at J, with 6 bases between. The CDR3 has 13 residues. The germline CDR1 and CDR2 sequences are MNHEY and SMNVEV (reference sequence). DNA for the CDR3: TGTGCCAGCAGTTTCGGGATTAACTATGGCTACACCTTC. Residues: CASSFGINYGYTF.

This clonotype was counted a few times. V is TRBV24-1 and J is TRBJ2-1; the D gene is possibly TRBD1 (6 bases). The V and J ends lost 1 base and 7 bases respectively, with 7 bases between them. Germline V gives CDR1 KGHDR, CDR2 SFDVKD. This CDR3 is 13 amino acids long. CDR3 nucleotide sequence: TGTGCCACCAGTGATTTTCAGGGGAATGAGCAGTTCTTC. It codes for CATSDFQGNEQFF.

The V gene is TRBV5-1, the J gene TRBJ1-5; 7 bases are a match to TRBD1. The CDR3 extends over 13 amino acids. The V gene end was trimmed by 4 bases and the J gene end by 6 bases; junction bases not matched to a gene: 4. CDR1 is SGHRS and CDR2 is YFSETQ in the germline V gene. The DNA for the CDR3 is TGCGCCAGCAGCACAGGGGAGAGTCAGCCCCAGCATTTT. It yields the protein CASSTGESQPQHF.

Turning to this clonotype: A single base separates this from a much larger clone, so it may be a read error. The chain has TRBV7-2 and TRBJ2-2, with TRBD2 matching over 9 bases. This CDR3 comprises 15 residues. V lost 1 base and J lost 10; bases outside the gene matches: 7. Germline values: CDR1 SGHTA, CDR2 FQGNSA. In DNA form, the CDR3 reads TGTACCAGCAGCTTAGACGCGGGGGGGTTCAAGGAGCTGTTTTTT. Amino acid sequence: CTSSLDAGGFKELFF.